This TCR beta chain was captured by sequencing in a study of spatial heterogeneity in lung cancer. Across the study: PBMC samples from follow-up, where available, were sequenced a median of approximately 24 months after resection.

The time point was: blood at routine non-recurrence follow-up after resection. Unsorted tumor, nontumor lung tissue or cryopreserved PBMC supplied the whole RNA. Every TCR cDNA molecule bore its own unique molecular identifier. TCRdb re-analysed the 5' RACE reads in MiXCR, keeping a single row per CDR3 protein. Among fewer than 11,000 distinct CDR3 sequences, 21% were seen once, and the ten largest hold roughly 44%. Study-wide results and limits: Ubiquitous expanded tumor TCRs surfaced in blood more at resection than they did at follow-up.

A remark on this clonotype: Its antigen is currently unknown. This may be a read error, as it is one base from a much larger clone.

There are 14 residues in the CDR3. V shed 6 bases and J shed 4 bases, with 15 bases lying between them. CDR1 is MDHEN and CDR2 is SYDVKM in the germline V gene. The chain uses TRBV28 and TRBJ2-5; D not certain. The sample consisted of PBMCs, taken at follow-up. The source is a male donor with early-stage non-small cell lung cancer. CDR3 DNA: TGTGCCAGCAGATTAATAACACCCGCAGAGACCCAGTACTTC. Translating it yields CASRLITPAETQYF.